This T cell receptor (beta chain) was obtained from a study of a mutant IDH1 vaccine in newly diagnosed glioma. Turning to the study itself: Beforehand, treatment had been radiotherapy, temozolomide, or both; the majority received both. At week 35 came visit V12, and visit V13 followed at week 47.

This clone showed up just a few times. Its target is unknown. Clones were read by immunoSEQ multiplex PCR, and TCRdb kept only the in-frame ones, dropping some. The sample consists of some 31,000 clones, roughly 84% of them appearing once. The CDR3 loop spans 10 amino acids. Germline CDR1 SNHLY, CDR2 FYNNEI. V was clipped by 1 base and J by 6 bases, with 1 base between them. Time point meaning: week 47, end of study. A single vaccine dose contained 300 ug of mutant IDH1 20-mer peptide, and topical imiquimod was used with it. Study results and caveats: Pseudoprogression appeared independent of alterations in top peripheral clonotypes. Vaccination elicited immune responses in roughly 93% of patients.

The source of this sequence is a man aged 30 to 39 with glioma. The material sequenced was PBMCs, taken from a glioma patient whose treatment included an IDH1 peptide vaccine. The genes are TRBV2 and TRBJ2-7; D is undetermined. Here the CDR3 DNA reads TGTGCCAGCAGTGAAGGCGAGCAGTACTTC. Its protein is CASSEGEQYF.